Below are 2 T cell receptor beta chains sequenced from a single sample in a study of T cells in localized non-small cell lung cancer. Sequencing was performed with immunoSEQ multiplex PCR; in TCRdb, only in-frame clones are kept and a portion is missing. Of 45,000 to 60,000 clones listed, under 85% are singletons. The specimen comprised peripheral blood, sampled before any cancer treatment. All receptors come from a female donor at least 60 years old with stage II squamous cell lung carcinoma.

This sequence joins TRBV5-1 and TRBJ2-1; 8 nucleotides agree with TRBD1. The ends lost 4 bases at V and 7 bases at J; junction bases unmatched: 10. The germline V gene encodes CDR1 SGHRS and CDR2 YFSETQ. CDR3 length: 15 residues. CDR3 protein: CASSLTGAPLNEQFF. CDR3 coding DNA: TGCGCCAGCAGCCTGACAGGGGCCCCCTTGAATGAGCAGTTCTTC.

The CDR3 protein is CASSLGTGVAQPQHF. The CDR3 coding sequence is TGCGCCAGCAGCTTGGGGACAGGGGTTGCGCAGCCCCAGCATTTT. V usage is TRBV5-1 and J usage is TRBJ1-5; 9 bases map to TRBD1. The germline CDR1 and CDR2 sequences are SGHRS and YFSETQ. The V gene end was trimmed by 0 bases and the J gene end by 7 bases; junction bases not matched to a gene: 5. The CDR3 consists of 15 residues.